This paragraph covers one T cell receptor beta chain sequence. What it binds is not known. For the second PCR, which ran for about 6 to 11 cycles, a sample-barcoded 5' primer and a J-beta primer mix were used. All cDNA molecules were each tagged by a template-switch adaptor with 12 random nucleotides. One entry per CDR3 protein, called by TCRdb with MiXCR from the 5' RACE reads. Among approximately 1,000,000 distinct CDR3 sequences listed, 35% to 40% were seen once. This sample was included in a study of blood T cells in healthy people across ages. Regarding the study as a whole: Naive and antigen-experienced cells could not be conclusively compared, given unsorted PBMCs.

V lost 4 bases, J lost 4 bases, and 9 bases stayed unmatched. The V gene's germline CDR1 is GTSNPN and CDR2 SVGIG (reference sequence). The CDR3 is made up of 15 amino acids. The V and J genes are TRBV30 and TRBJ1-1; 10 bases are a match to TRBD1. The sequence derives from a man between 18 and 35 years old in good health. The sample consisted of blood. The chain's CDR3 is CAWTMGDRGTTEAFF. The CDR3 region has the DNA TGTGCCTGGACCATGGGGGACAGGGGTACCACTGAAGCTTTCTTT. The whole variable domain, remainder taken from reference TRBV30 and TRBJ1-1, is SQTIHQWPATLVQPVGSPLSLECTVEGTSNPNLYWYRQAAGRGLQLLFYSVGIGQISSEVPQNLSASRPQDRQFILSSKKLLLSDSGFYLCAWTMGDRGTTEAFFGQGTRLTVV.